These 12 T cell receptor beta chains originate from one sample sequenced in a study of blood T cell repertoires in COVID-19. TCRdb's table, derived via immunoSEQ multiplex PCR, lists solely in-frame clones and lacks some. The sample records roughly 300,000 clones, around four fifths being singletons. The sample was peripheral blood. All receptors come from a woman in her fifties or sixties with acute or convalescent COVID-19.

The chain uses TRBV5-1 and TRBJ1-3, with D uncertain. CDR1 is SGHRS, CDR2 YFSETQ, per germline. The CDR3 covers 11 residues. The V gene lost 0 bases and the J gene lost 7 bases, with 2 bases spanning the gap. This chain's CDR3 is CASSLANTIYF. The CDR3 DNA reads TGCGCCAGCAGCTTGGCGAACACCATATATTTT. Variable domain in full (rest from reference TRBV5-1 and TRBJ1-3): KAGVTQTPRYLIKTRGQQVTLSCSPISGHRSVSWYQQTPGQGLQFLFEYFSETQRNKGNFPGRFSGRQFSNSRSEMNVSTLELGDSALYLCASSLANTIYFGEGSWLTVV.

CDR3 nucleotides: TGTGCCATCAGTGGCGGGAGGGAAGGCACAGATACGCAGTATTTT. This gives the protein CAISGGREGTDTQYF. This rearrangement joins TRBV10-3 to TRBJ2-3; 9 nucleotides match TRBD2. With 4 bases clipped from V and 1 base from J, the junction kept 3 bases outside the gene matches. CDR1 and CDR2 from the germline V gene are ENHRY and SYGVKD. CDR3 length: 15 residues.

This sequence joins TRBV10-3 and TRBJ1-2; D may be TRBD1 (6 bases). CDR3 size: 12 residues. V shed 6 bases and J shed 6 bases, with 11 bases lying between them. CDR1 is ENHRY and CDR2 is SYGVKD in the germline V gene. In nucleotides, the CDR3 is TGTGCCATCAGACAGGGACGGGATGGCTACACCTTC. This codes for CAIRQGRDGYTF.

Here the CDR3 DNA reads TGCGCCAGCAGCGAGGGACTAGCGGGAGTGCTGGACATTCAGTACTTC. The encoded protein is CASSEGLAGVLDIQYF. The chain combines TRBV5-1 with TRBJ2-4, with 14 bases matching TRBD2. There are 16 residues in the CDR3. V gave up 4 bases and J gave up 8 bases; unmatched junction bases: 8. Germline CDR1 reads SGHRS; CDR2 reads YFSETQ.

This clone was recorded a few times. This chain links TRBV29-1 with TRBJ1-2, with D perhaps matching TRBD1 (5 bases). The CDR3 sequence is 14 residues long. The V end lost 4 bases, the J end lost 3 bases, and 15 bases lay between the germline ends. The V gene's germline CDR1 is SQVTM and CDR2 ANQGSEA. The CDR3 DNA reads TGCAGCGTTGTTGTAGGGGCACATCACTATGGCTACACCTTC. This translates into CSVVVGAHHYGYTF.

This chain links TRBV7-2 with TRBJ2-1, with 10 bases aligning to TRBD1. Germline lookup yields CDR1 SGHTA and CDR2 FQGNSA. The CDR3 sequence is 16 residues long. V shed 5 bases and J 7 bases; nucleotides not matched to a gene: 11. The CDR3 is CASSRRVGQGINEQFF. The CDR3 nucleotides read TGTGCCAGCAGCCGCAGAGTGGGACAGGGGATTAATGAGCAGTTCTTC.

This chain uses TRBV27 with TRBJ1-5; D remains ambiguous. The V and J ends lost 8 bases and 4 bases respectively, with 18 bases between them. CDR3 length: 15 residues. The germline V gene encodes CDR1 MNHEY and CDR2 SMNVEV (reference sequence). The CDR3 here is CASGRLPPQNQPQHF. DNA of the CDR3: TGTGCCAGCGGAAGACTCCCCCCGCAGAATCAGCCCCAGCATTTT.

V and J are TRBV24-1 and TRBJ2-2, with D perhaps matching TRBD1 (5 bases). Trimming shortened V by 1 base and J by 0 bases, and 11 bases separated the two germline ends. This CDR3 region has 17 residues. In germline, CDR1 is KGHDR, CDR2 SFDVKD. CDR3 loop: CATSDFGQGPNTGELFF. The CDR3 coding sequence is TGTGCCACCAGTGATTTCGGGCAGGGCCCGAACACCGGGGAGCTGTTTTTT.

This chain joins TRBV25-1 and TRBJ1-2, with TRBD1 as a possible D gene (5 bases). The V and J ends lost 5 bases and 4 bases respectively, with 14 bases between them. The CDR3 runs to 14 residues. Germline values: CDR1 MGHDK, CDR2 SYGVNS. Here the CDR3 reads CASSPTAPIYGYTF. In DNA, the CDR3 is TGTGCCAGCAGTCCGACAGCGCCTATCTATGGCTACACCTTC.

The V call is TRBV15, the J call TRBJ2-1, with TRBD2 matching over 9 bases. Looked up from germline, CDR1 is LNHNV and CDR2 is YYDKDF (reference sequence). The CDR3 is 16 amino acids. Trimming took 1 base from V and 8 from J; bases not matched to a gene: 9. The CDR3 region has the DNA TGTGCCACCAGCAGAGGGTTTGCGGGAGGGCCCCATGAGCAGTTCTTC. As protein: CATSRGFAGGPHEQFF.

This sequence joins TRBV10-3 and TRBJ1-1; 9 bases line up with TRBD1. This CDR3 comprises 15 residues. V shed 3 bases and J 6 bases; nucleotides not matched to a gene: 8. In germline, CDR1 is ENHRY, CDR2 SYGVKD. The CDR3 coding sequence is TGTGCCATCAGTGAACAACAGGGGGCGCGGTCTGAAGCTTTCTTT. Its protein product is CAISEQQGARSEAFF.

V usage is TRBV5-1 and J usage is TRBJ2-1; 10 nucleotides align to TRBD1. V dropped 1 base and J dropped 3; count of bases not matched to a gene: 1. The germline CDR1 and CDR2 sequences are SGHRS and YFSETQ. The CDR3 is 15 amino acids. The CDR3 coding sequence is TGCGCCAGCAGCTTGTGGGACAGGGGCTACAATGAGCAGTTCTTC. This translates into CASSLWDRGYNEQFF.